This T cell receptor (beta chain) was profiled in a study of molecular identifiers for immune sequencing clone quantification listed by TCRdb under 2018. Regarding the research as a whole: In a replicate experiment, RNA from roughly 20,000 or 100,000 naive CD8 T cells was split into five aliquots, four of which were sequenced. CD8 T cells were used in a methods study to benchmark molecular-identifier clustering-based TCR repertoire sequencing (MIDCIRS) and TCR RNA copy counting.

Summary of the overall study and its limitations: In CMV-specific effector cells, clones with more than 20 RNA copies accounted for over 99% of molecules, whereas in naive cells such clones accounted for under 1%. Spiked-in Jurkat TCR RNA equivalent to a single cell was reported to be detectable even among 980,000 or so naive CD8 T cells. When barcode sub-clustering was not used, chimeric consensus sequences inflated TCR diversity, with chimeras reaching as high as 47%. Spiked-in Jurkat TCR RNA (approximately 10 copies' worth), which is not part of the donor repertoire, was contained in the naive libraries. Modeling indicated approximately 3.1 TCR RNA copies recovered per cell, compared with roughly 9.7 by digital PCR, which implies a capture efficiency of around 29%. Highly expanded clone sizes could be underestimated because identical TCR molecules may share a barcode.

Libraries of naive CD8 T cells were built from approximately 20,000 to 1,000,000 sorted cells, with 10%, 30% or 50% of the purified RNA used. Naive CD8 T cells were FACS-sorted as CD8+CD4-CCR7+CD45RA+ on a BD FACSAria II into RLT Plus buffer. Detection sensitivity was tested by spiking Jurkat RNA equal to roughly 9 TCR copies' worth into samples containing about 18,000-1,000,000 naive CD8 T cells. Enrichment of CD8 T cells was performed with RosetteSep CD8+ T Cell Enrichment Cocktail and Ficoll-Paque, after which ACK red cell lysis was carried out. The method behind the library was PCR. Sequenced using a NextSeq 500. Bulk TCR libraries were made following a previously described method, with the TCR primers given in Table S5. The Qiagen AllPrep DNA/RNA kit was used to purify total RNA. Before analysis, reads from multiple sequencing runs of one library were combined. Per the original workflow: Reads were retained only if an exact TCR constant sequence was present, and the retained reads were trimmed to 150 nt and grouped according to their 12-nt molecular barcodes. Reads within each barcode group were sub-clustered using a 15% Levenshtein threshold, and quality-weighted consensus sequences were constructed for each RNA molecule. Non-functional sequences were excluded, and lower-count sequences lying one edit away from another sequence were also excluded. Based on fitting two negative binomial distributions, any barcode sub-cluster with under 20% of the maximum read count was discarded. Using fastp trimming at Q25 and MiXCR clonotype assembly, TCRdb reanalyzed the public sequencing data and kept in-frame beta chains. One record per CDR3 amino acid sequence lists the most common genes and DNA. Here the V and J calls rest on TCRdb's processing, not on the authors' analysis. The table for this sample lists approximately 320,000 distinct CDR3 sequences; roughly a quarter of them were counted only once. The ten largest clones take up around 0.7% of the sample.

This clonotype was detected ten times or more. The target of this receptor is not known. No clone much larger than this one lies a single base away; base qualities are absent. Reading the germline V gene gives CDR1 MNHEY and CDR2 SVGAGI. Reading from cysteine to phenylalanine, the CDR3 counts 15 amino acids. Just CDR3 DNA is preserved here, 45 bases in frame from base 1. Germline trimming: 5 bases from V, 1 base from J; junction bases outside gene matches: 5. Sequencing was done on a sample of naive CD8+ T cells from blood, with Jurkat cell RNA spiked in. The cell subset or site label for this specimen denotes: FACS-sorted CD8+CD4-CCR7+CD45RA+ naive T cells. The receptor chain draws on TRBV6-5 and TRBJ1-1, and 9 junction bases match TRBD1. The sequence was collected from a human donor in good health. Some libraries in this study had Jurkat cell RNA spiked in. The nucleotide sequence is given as TGTGCCAGCAGTCAACCGGGACAGGGGAACACTGAAGCTTTCTTT. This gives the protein CASSQPGQGNTEAFF.